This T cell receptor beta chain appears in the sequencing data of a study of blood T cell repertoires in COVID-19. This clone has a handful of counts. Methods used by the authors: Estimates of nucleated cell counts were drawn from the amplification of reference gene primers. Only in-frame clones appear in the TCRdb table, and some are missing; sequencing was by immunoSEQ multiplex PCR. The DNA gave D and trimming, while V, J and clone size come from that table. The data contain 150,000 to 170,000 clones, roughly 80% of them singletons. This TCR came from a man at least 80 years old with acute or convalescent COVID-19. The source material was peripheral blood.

CDR3 residues: CASSTERVTDTQYF. DNA of the CDR3: TGTGCCAGCAGCACCGAGCGGGTCACAGATACGCAGTATTTT. The chain is built from TRBV7-9 and TRBJ2-3; tentative D call: TRBD2 (6 bases). With 5 bases removed from V and 2 bases from J, the gap between germline ends came to 11 bases. Germline CDR1 is SEHNR and CDR2 is FQNEAQ (reference sequence). This CDR3 spans 14 amino acids.